This TCR beta chain is drawn from a study of cytomegalovirus exposure and HLA in healthy donors. Study in general: A prior analysis found roughly 100 million unique TCR beta sequences from some 190 million T cells. Overall study findings and caveats: A later examination showed that TCR association rates differed by HLA locus, with DRB1 most and HLA-C fewest. The listing of 150 to 200 TCR beta chains classed them as cytomegalovirus-associated. HLA allele associations emerged for some 16,000 TCR beta sequences in a later analysis, at 0.05 false discovery rate.

PCR employed 60 Vbeta and 13 Jbeta primers. Produced via immunoSEQ multiplex PCR; TCRdb's table is partial and in-frame only. This sample contains about 67,000 clones. Germline-derived CDR1 and CDR2 are SGHDT and YYEEEE. This CDR3 region has 15 residues. V lost 2 bases, J lost 0 bases, and 11 bases lay in between. In the case of this clone: Its antigen remains unidentified.

This clonotype was obtained from a woman aged 40 to 55 in good health and CMV-seropositive. Material: PBMCs. The chain employs TRBV5-6 and TRBJ1-1; D gene ambiguous. The CDR3 DNA follows: TGTGCCAGCAGCTTACGTCGCGGTCTGAACACTGAAGCTTTCTTT. Translation: CASSLRRGLNTEAFF.